These T cell receptor beta chains were read from a single sample in a study of STAT3 mutations in large granular lymphocyte leukemia. Method: immunoSEQ multiplex PCR; TCRdb's copy keeps in-frame clones and lacks some. Of some 6,000 clones listed, roughly 87% are singletons. Sequencing was carried out using PBMCs. These receptors were obtained from a human donor with T large granular lymphocyte leukemia. Some clones in this sample may be carry-over from other donors' samples. Both conserved end residues are part of each CDR3. Each record gives: D gene, V gene, CDR3 protein. D genes are given only for firm matches.

d_call: TRBD1
v_call: TRBV5-1
cdr3_aa: CASSSLDRVDTEAFF

d_call: .
v_call: TRBV7-2
cdr3_aa: CASSLDPGFGPLHF

d_call: TRBD2
v_call: TRBV5-1
cdr3_aa: CASSLLAGGPDTQYF

d_call: TRBD1
v_call: TRBV4-2
cdr3_aa: CASSQDGQGASTNEKLFF

d_call: .
v_call: TRBV5-1
cdr3_aa: CASSLNLQQETQYF

d_call: .
v_call: TRBV30
cdr3_aa: CAWSPPWSTNTEAFF

d_call: .
v_call: TRBV7-9
cdr3_aa: CASSDSMNTEAFF

d_call: .
v_call: TRBV2
cdr3_aa: CATGRNTDTQYF

d_call: TRBD2
v_call: TRBV11-2
cdr3_aa: CASSNLIPGLATTGELFF

d_call: TRBD1
v_call: TRBV30
cdr3_aa: CAWSVGTGPQETQYF

d_call: .
v_call: TRBV7-9
cdr3_aa: CASSSRSRGLSTDTQYF

d_call: .
v_call: TRBV28
cdr3_aa: CASSPPGARFTEAFF

d_call: .
v_call: TRBV5-1
cdr3_aa: CASSLLPDTEAFF

d_call: .
v_call: TRBV15
cdr3_aa: CATSREEWGTQYF

d_call: .
v_call: TRBV18
cdr3_aa: CASSPQGTEAFF

d_call: .
v_call: TRBV5-1
cdr3_aa: CASSSHPGNTIYF

d_call: .
v_call: TRBV6-1
cdr3_aa: CASSETPGGAYGYTF

d_call: .
v_call: TRBV5-1
cdr3_aa: CASSGQETQYF

d_call: TRBD2
v_call: TRBV5-1
cdr3_aa: CASSFPIAGADTDTQYF

d_call: TRBD1
v_call: TRBV16
cdr3_aa: CASSPGQGKSEAFF